The TCR beta chain under discussion was sequenced for a study of cytomegalovirus exposure and HLA in healthy donors (dated by TCRdb to about 2017). Regarding the complete study: In an earlier analysis of under 750 of the donors, 250 to 300 Gb of sequence data and 100 million or so unique TCR beta sequences from 150 million to 200 million T cells were reported. To study patterns of TCR occurrence, a later analysis re-analyzed previously published TCR beta repertoires from 600 to 750 donors and added high-resolution HLA genotyping. The study aimed to test whether cataloging public T cell receptors could reveal signatures of past pathogen exposure. Among the roughly 390 genotyped donors, around 81% belonged to the genetic ancestry cluster associated with self-reported Caucasian donors. Class I and class II HLA loci were covered by the typing at four-digit resolution. Donor age, sex, ethnicity and CMV serostatus were compiled alongside the repertoire data. Using immunosequencing, the study profiled T cell repertoires from roughly 650 subjects and related those repertoires to cytomegalovirus serostatus. To predict cytomegalovirus infection status, the study combined high-throughput TCR immunosequencing, statistical association of individual TCRs with disease status, and machine learning. Because of strong linkage in the cohort, 4 to 6 DR-DQ haplotypes were treated as single units for association and clustering. A later genetic analysis took genome-wide SNP genotypes for about 65% of the roughly 670 donors and used that subset as a discovery cohort. An earlier analysis of 587 of the donors used high-throughput TCR beta sequencing to judge whether each TCR beta V gene segment behaved as functional or pseudogenic. Among almost 400 genotyped donors of the cohort, an average of approximately 250,000 unique TCR beta nucleotide sequences were sequenced per donor, roughly 18% of them non-productive. Besides the first cohort of 666 subjects, a separate validation cohort made up of over 100 different subjects was used. The number of donors typed differed by locus, with 629-630 for A, B, C, DRB1 and DQB1, around 520 for DQA1, some 570 for DPA1, and roughly 450 for DPB1. An early release that covered about 600 HLA-typed donors contained around 300 gigabases of sequencing data and tens of millions of unique TCR sequences. All discovery cohort repertoires had been generated on a single sequencing platform. In the later analysis, no new phenotypic data were used to find candidate immune exposures; instead, reliance was placed on TCR beta sequences and their occurrence across donors. The paper as a whole reports these results and caveats: A group of highly shared sequence variants was considered likely to be a technical artifact of the sequencing pipeline. In a later analysis, some 17,000 TCR beta sequences were associated with specific HLA alleles at a false discovery rate of 0.05. Broadly in line with IMGT annotations, most TCR beta V segments showed up in productive rearrangements about 87% or about 30% of the time in an earlier analysis of around 600 of the donors. Because HLA typing was missing for some donors at each locus, association tests included only the typed subset. When HLA alleles, especially DR and DQ, strongly co-occurred, TCR associations were difficult to assign to individual alleles. The study listed 150 to 200 TCR beta chains as associated with cytomegalovirus. In a later analysis, HLA-associated TCR beta chains were found to be more clonally expanded and to have lower generation probabilities than equally common non-associated chains. The cohort was sequenced for TCR beta chains only, and without alpha or paired-chain data the features that could be detected were limited. Correlated functional status among segregating V segments might reflect linkage disequilibrium, but an unknown experimental factor could not be ruled out. CMV serostatus was the only immune exposure information available for the cohort. A further reported finding was that TCR beta sequences accurately predicted the HLA-A and HLA-B alleles for most subjects in the first cohort. A later analysis found that most CMV-associated TCR beta chains appeared HLA-restricted, with HLA associations seemingly driven largely by CMV exposure. An association between a missense DCLRE1C variant and V-gene and J-gene trimming of TCR beta chains was found in a later genetic analysis and replicated in an independent cohort. Cytomegalovirus status was reported to be diagnosed by the classifier with high specificity and sensitivity in both the original and validation cohorts. Because counts were too low, about 15 rarely observed V segments, including chromosome 9 orphons, were left out of the earlier analysis of 587 of the donors. It was suggested by the authors that the approach could potentially be generalized to other disease states and immunological phenotypes. A later analysis reported that several top co-occurrence clusters appeared linked to parvovirus B19, influenza, CMV and Epstein-Barr virus. Roughly uniform sequencing depth across donors was assumed in presence/absence analyses, although this assumption may not hold. Some IMGT-functional V segments, including TRBV6-2 and TRBV6-3, could not be told apart with the 87-base-pair reads, so those segments were excluded. In a later analysis, TCR association rates were found to vary across HLA loci, with the most associated TCRs seen for DRB1 alleles and the fewest for HLA-C alleles. Across donors, most TCR sequences were observed very rarely, whereas some public TCRs were present in many individuals. Compared with the roughly 600-donor mean, donors in an Asian-associated ancestry cluster had fewer N-insertions in productive TCRs, according to a later genetic analysis. In vitro tests confirmed that a few of the cytomegalovirus-associated TCR beta chains recognize cytomegalovirus antigens.

Library construction relied on the immunoSEQ multiplex PCR assay. A mixture of 60 forward primers for TCR Vbeta segments and 13 reverse primers for TCR Jbeta segments was used in the multiplex PCR. A multiplex PCR assay on genomic DNA amplified the CDR3 region of rearranged TCR beta genes. On the Illumina HiSeq System, the amplified TCR beta libraries were sequenced as 87-base-pair reads. Per the authors' processing: A later analysis tallied roughly 76 million unique TCR beta chains across the 660 or so repertoires, and some 12 million of those chains were shared by two or more donors. To remove PCR and sequencing errors, raw reads were error-corrected and collapsed into unique sequences using a nearest-neighbor algorithm that merged closely related sequences. Alignment of CDR3 sequences to IMGT reference sequences was used to assign V, D and J gene segments. For a sequence to be retained, a match of at least six nucleotides was required to both a V gene segment and a J gene segment. A rearrangement was called productive if the CDR3 had no stop codons and remained in frame with V and J, and every other rearrangement was called non-productive. CDR3 was defined according to IMGT convention as the region running from the second conserved V-encoded cysteine to the conserved J-encoded phenylalanine. In an earlier analysis of roughly 610 of the donors, sequences lacking an unambiguous match to a single V gene segment were excluded. An earlier analysis of fewer than 650 of the donors classified V segments as functional when productive rearrangements were above 56.7% and as segregating when the standard deviation between donors was above 5%. A statistical classification framework was built for diagnosing cytomegalovirus status from the catalog of TCR beta chain sequences. V and J gene assignment, in a later analysis, came from comparing TCR nucleotide sequences with IMGT/GENE-DB human TR gene sequences. A later analysis assigned CDR3 sequences and most-parsimonious VDJ recombination scenarios with the TCRdist pipeline. In a later analysis, every TCR beta chain was defined by the combination of its CDR3 amino acid sequence and its V-gene family, and reads without a unique V-gene family were dropped. In a later analysis, fewer than 650 highly shared, low-generation-probability nucleotide sequences were removed to address suspected cross-contamination and a sequencing artifact. For each public chain, a later analysis derived a clonal expansion index from normalized ranks of inferred template counts within each repertoire. Generation probabilities in a later analysis came from a VDJ recombination model fitted to out-of-frame rearrangements, and those results were checked against IGoR. A later analysis scored TCR-TCR, TCR-HLA and TCR-CMV co-occurrence with hypergeometric tests, applying a repertoire-size bias correction to TCR pairs. In a later analysis, false discovery rates were estimated by permuting HLA or CMV assignments 20 times. In a later analysis, co-occurring TCRs were grouped using DBSCAN, with TCRdist sequence similarity added in when clustering inside HLA-allele-positive subsets. Repertoires with fewer than 30,000 or more than 120,000 public chains were left out of co-occurrence clustering, as were four to six repertoires with anomalous nucleotide sharing. TCRdb holds this immuneACCESS table with in-frame rearrangements only. Some clones are missing; in checked studies, unresolved V genes explain under half, and the rest has no known cause. V and J calls and clone size follow that table, whereas D and trimming were derived from the DNA. A total of over 150,000 clones appear in this sample, approximately 80% of them only once. Around 1.3% of the sample belongs to the ten largest clones.

In total, around 600 healthy bone marrow donors made up the cohort. Cohort members were all nominally healthy when sampled, although unrecorded immune exposures were likely present. The donor tested CMV seronegative, placing the donor among the roughly 400 seronegative members of the cohort. Every donor gave a peripheral blood sample, and the peripheral blood mononuclear cells from that sample were used for TCR beta sequencing. The Qiagen DNeasy Blood Extraction Kit was used to extract genomic DNA from the blood cell samples. Concerning this clone: Its cognate antigen has yet to be identified. No qualities accompany the bases; no much larger clone lies one base away.

The CDR3 spans 18 residues, from the cysteine through the phenylalanine. Solely the CDR3 DNA is kept, with 54 bases framed from the first base. V lost 5 bases and J lost 4 bases, and the count of bases not matched to a germline gene is 13. Based on the germline V gene (reference sequence), the CDR1 and CDR2 sequences are MNHEY and SMNVEV. The receptor's source is a boy younger than 10 in good health and CMV-seronegative. The specimen sequenced was PBMCs. Recombination linked TRBV27 to TRBJ2-3; 12 central nucleotides agree with TRBD2. The DNA sequence is as follows: TGTGCCAGCAGTAAAAGGGCCCTAGCGGGGGGGCCGTCAGATACGCAGTATTTT. Its translation is CASSKRALAGGPSDTQYF.